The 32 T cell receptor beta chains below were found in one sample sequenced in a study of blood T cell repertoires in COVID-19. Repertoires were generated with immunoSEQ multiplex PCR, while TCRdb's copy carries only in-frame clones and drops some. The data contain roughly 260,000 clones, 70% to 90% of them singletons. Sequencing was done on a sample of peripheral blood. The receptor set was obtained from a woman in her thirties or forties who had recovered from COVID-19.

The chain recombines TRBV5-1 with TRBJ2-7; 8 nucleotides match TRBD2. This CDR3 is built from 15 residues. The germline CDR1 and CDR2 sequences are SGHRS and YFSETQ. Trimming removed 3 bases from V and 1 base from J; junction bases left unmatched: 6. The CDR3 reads CASSYPIAGSYEQYF. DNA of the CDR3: TGCGCCAGCAGCTACCCGATAGCGGGGTCCTACGAGCAGTACTTC.

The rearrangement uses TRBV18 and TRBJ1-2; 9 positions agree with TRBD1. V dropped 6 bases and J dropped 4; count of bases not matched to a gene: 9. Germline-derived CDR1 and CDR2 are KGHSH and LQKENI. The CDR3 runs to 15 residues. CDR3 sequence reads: CASSLQETGGYGYTF. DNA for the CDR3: TGTGCCAGCTCCCTTCAGGAGACAGGGGGCTATGGCTACACCTTC.

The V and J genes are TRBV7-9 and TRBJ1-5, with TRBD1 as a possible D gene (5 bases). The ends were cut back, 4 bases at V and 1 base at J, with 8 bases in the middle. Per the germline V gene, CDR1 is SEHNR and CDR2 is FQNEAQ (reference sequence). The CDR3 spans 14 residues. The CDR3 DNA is TGTGCCAGCAGCTCCGGGGGGAGCAATCAGCCCCAGCATTTT. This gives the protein CASSSGGSNQPQHF.

The CDR3 DNA reads TGTGCCAGCAGACCGGGACAGGGCTACGAGCAGTACTTC. Residues: CASRPGQGYEQYF. V and J are TRBV27 and TRBJ2-7; 9 nucleotides line up with TRBD1. The V gene end was trimmed by 6 bases and the J gene end by 3 bases; junction bases not matched to a gene: 3. From germline, CDR1 is MNHEY and CDR2 SMNVEV (reference sequence). There are 13 residues in the CDR3.

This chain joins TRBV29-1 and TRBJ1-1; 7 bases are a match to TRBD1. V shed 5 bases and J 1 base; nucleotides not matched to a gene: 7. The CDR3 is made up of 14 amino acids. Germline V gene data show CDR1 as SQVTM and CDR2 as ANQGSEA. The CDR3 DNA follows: TGCAGCGTTAACAGGGGCGGATCGAACACTGAAGCTTTCTTT. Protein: CSVNRGGSNTEAFF.

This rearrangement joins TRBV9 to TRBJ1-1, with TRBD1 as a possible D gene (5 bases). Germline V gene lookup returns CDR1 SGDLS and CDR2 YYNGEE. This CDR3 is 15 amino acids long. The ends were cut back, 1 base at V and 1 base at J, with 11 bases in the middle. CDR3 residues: CASSVTDSWNTEAFF. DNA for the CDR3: TGTGCCAGCAGCGTAACAGACAGCTGGAACACTGAAGCTTTCTTT.

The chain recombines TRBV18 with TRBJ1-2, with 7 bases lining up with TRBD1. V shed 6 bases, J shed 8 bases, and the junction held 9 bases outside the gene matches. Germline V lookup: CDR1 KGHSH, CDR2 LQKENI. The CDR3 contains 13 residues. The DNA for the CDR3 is TGTGCCAGCTCGCCGGAGGGGGCTGCGGGCTACACCTTC. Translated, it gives CASSPEGAAGYTF.

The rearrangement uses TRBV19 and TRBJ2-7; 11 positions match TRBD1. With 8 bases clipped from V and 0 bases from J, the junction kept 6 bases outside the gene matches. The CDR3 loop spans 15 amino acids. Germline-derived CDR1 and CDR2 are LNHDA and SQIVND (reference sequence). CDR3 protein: CASSPGQGVSYEQYF. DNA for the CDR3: TGTGCCAGTTCGCCGGGACAGGGGGTCTCCTACGAGCAGTACTTC.

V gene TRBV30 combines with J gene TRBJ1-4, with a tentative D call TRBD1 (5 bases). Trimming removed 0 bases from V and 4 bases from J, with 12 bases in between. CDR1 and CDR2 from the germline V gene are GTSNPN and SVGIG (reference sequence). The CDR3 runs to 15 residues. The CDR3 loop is CAWSVKTAFNEKLFF. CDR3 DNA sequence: TGTGCCTGGAGTGTAAAGACAGCATTTAATGAAAAACTGTTTTTT.

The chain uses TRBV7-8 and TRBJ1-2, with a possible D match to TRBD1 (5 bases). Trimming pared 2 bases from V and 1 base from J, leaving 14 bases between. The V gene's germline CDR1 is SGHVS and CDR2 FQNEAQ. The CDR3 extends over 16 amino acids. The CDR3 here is CASSLIAGTRNYGYTF. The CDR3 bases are TGTGCCAGCAGCTTAATTGCAGGGACTCGTAACTATGGCTACACCTTC.

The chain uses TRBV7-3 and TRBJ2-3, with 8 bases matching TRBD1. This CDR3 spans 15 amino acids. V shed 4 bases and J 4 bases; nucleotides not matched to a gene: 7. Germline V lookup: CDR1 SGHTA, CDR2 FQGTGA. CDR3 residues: CASSSTGAGSDTQYF. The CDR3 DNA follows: TGTGCCAGCAGCTCGACAGGGGCCGGATCAGATACGCAGTATTTT.

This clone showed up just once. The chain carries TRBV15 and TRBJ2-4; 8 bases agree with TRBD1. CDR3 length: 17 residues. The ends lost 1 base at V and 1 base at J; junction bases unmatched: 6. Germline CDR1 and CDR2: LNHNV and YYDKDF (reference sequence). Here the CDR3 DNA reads TGTGCCACCAGCAGAGCAGGACAGGGAACCGCCAAAAACATTCAGTACTTC. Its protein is CATSRAGQGTAKNIQYF.

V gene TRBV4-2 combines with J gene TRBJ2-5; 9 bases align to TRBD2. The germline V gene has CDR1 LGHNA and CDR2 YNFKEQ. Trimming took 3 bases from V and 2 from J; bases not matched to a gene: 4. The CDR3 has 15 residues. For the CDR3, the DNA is TGTGCCAGCAGCCATAGCCTAGCGGGACAAGAGACCCAGTACTTC. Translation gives CASSHSLAGQETQYF.

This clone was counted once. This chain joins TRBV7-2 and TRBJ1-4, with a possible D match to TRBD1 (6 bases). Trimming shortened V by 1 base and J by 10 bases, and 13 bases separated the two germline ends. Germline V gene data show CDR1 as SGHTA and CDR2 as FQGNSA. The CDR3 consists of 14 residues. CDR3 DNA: TGTGCCAGCAGCTTAGTCGGTATACAGGGAAAACTGTTTTTT. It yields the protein CASSLVGIQGKLFF. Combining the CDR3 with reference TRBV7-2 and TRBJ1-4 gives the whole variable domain GAGVSQSPSNKVTEKGKDVELRCDPISGHTALYWYRQSLGQGLEFLIYFQGNSAPDKSGLPSDRFSAERTGGSVSTLTIQRTQQEDSAVYLCASSLVGIQGKLFFGSGTQLSVL.

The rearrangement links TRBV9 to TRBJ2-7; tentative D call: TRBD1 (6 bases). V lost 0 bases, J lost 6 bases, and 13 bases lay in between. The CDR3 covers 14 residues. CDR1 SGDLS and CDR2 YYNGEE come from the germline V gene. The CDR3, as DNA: TGTGCCAGCAGCGTAGCTCAGGTAGGGGGCGAGCAGTACTTC. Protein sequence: CASSVAQVGGEQYF.

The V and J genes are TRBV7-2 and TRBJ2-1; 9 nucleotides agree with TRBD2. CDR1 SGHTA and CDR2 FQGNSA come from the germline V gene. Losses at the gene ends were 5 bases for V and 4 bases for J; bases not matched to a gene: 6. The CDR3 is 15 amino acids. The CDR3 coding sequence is TGTGCCAGCAGCCCCAGCGGGGGGCTATACAATGAGCAGTTCTTC. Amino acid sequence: CASSPSGGLYNEQFF. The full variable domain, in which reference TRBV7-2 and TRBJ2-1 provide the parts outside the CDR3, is GAGVSQSPSNKVTEKGKDVELRCDPISGHTALYWYRQSLGQGLEFLIYFQGNSAPDKSGLPSDRFSAERTGGSVSTLTIQRTQQEDSAVYLCASSPSGGLYNEQFFGPGTRLTVL.

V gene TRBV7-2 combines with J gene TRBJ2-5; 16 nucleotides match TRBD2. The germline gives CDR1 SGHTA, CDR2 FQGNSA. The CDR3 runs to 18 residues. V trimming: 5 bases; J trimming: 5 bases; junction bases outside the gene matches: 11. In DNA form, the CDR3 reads TGTGCCAGCAGCCGGACCGGGACTAGCGGGGGGGCTTATGAGACCCAGTACTTC. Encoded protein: CASSRTGTSGGAYETQYF.

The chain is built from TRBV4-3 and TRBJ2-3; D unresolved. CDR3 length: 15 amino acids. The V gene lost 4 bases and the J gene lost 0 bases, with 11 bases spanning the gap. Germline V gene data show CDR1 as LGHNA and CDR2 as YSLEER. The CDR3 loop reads CASSLGLTSTDTQYF. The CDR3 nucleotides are TGCGCCAGCAGCCTCGGTCTTACTAGCACAGATACGCAGTATTTT.

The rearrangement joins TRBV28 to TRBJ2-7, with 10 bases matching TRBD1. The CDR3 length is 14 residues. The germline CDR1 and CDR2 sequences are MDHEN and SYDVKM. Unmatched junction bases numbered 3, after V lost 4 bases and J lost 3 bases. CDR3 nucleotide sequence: TGTGCCAGCAGTTCCGACAGGGGGCTCTACGAGCAGTACTTC. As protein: CASSSDRGLYEQYF.

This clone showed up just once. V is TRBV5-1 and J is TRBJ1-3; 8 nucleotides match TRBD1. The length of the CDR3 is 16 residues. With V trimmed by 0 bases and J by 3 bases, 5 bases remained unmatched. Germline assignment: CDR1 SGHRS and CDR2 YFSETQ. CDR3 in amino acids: CASSLERTGSGNTIYF. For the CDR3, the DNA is TGCGCCAGCAGCTTGGAAAGGACAGGGAGTGGAAACACCATATATTTT.

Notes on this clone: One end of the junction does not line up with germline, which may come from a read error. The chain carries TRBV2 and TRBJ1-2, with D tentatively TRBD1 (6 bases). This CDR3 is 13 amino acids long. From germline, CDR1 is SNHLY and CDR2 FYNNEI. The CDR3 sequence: CASIPQVTARGLF. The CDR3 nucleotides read TGTGCCAGCATCCCGCAGGTGACAGCCAGGGGCCTCTTC.

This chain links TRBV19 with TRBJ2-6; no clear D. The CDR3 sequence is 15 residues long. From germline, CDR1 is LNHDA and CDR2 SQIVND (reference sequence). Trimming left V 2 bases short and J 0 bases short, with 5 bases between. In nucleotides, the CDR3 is TGTGCCAGTAGTATACTGTACTCTGGGGCCAACGTCCTGACTTTC. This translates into CASSILYSGANVLTF.

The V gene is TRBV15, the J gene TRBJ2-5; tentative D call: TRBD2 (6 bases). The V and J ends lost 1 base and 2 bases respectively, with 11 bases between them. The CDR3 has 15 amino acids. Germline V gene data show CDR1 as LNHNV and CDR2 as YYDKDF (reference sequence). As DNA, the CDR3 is TGTGCCACCAGCAGAGGGGGGGAGCCTCAAGAGACCCAGTACTTC. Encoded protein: CATSRGGEPQETQYF. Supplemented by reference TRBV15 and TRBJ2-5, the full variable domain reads DAMVIQNPRYQVTQFGKPVTLSCSQTLNHNVMYWYQQKSSQAPKLLFHYYDKDFNNEADTPDNFQSRRPNTSFCFLDIRSPGLGDTAMYLCATSRGGEPQETQYFGPGTRLLVL.

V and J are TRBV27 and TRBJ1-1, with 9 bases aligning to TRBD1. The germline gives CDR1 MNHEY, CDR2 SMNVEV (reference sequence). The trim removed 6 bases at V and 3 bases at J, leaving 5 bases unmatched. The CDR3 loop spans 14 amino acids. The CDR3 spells CASRRDRVDTEAFF. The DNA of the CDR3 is TGTGCCAGCAGGAGGGACAGGGTGGACACTGAAGCTTTCTTT.

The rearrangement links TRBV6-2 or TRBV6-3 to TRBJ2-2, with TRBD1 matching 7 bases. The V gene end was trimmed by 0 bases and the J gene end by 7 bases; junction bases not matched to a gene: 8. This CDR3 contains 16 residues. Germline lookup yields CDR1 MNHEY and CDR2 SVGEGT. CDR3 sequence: CASSYSSQGDVGELFF. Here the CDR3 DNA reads TGTGCCAGCAGTTACTCTTCCCAGGGGGACGTCGGGGAGCTGTTTTTT.

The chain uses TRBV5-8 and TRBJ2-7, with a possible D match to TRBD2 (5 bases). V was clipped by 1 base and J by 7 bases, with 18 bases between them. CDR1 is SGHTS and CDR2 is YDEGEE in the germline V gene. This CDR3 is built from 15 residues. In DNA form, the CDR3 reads TGTGCCAGCAGCTTGTCCGGACTCAACCAGATGGAGCAGTACTTC. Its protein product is CASSLSGLNQMEQYF.

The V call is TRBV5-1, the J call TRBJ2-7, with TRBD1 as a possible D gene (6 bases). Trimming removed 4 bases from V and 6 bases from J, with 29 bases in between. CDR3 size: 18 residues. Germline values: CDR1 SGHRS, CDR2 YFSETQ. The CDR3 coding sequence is TGCGCCAGCAGCCTGCTTCTCTGGGACACCTTGAGTGTGGCCGAGCAGTACTTC. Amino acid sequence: CASSLLLWDTLSVAEQYF.

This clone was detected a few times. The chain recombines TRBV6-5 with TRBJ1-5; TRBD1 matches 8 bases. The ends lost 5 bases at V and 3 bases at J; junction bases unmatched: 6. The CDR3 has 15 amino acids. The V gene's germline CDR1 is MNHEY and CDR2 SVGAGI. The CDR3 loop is CASSLDRGYNQPQHF. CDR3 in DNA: TGTGCCAGCAGTCTCGACAGGGGCTACAATCAGCCCCAGCATTTT.

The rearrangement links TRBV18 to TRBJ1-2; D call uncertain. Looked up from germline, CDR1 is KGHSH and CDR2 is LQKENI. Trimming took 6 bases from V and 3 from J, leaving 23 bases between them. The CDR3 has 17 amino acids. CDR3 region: CASSRARENRGDYGYTF. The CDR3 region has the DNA TGTGCCAGCTCCCGGGCACGGGAGAACCGGGGTGACTATGGCTACACCTTC.

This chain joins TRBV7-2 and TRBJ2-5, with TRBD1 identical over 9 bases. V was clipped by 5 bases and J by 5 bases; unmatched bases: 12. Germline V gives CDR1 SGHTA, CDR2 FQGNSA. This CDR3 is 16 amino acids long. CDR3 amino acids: CASSNTGTGYKETQYF. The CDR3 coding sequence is TGTGCCAGCAGCAACACCGGGACAGGGTATAAGGAGACCCAGTACTTC.

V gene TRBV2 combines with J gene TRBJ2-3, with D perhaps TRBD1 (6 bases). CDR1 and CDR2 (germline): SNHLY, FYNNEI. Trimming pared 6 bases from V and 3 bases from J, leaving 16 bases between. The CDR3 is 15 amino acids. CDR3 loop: CASSAVGRGTDTQYF. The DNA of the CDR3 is TGTGCCAGCAGCGCCGTTGGCAGGGGTACAGATACGCAGTATTTT.

CDR3 sequence (DNA): TGTGCCAGCTCATACTCCCCGCCCCAACAGTACTTC. Amino acid sequence: CASSYSPPQQYF. The V gene is TRBV18, the J gene TRBJ2-7; D uncertain. CDR1 is KGHSH, CDR2 LQKENI, per germline. The CDR3 contains 12 residues. Trimming shortened V by 5 bases and J by 10 bases, and 15 bases separated the two germline ends.